The rows below give T cell receptor beta chains drawn from one sample of a study of tumor and adjacent non-tumor tissue in lung cancer. TCRdb reprocessed the multiplex PCR reads via MiXCR and lists one record per CDR3 protein. The data hold some 200,000 distinct CDR3 sequences, with roughly 70% observed a single time. The sequenced material came from lung tumor tissue. The source is a man in his sixties with non-small cell lung cancer. Each CDR3 is given with its conserved first and last residue. A D gene is named only where the DNA matches it firmly. Expanded clones are given a class, and other clones once, few, many or no size at all.

d_gene	v_gene	j_gene	abundance	CDR3aa	CDR3nt
TRBD1	TRBV6-6	TRBJ1-6	NA	CASSFKGADSPFHF	TGTGCCAGCAGTTTCAAGGGGGCAGATTCACCCTTCCACTTT
NA	TRBV5-4	TRBJ2-2	NA	CASTLDSGWGLRELFF	TGTGCCAGCACCTTGGATTCGGGCTGGGGGCTGAGGGAGCTGTTTTTT
NA	TRBV7-3	TRBJ2-1	NA	CDSSLVGGSNEQFF	TGTGACAGCAGCTTAGTTGGGGGATCGAATGAGCAGTTCTTC
TRBD2	TRBV20-1	TRBJ2-1	few	CSAIHPGLAGGSSYNEQFF	TGCAGTGCCATCCATCCCGGACTAGCGGGGGGGAGCTCCTACAATGAGCAGTTCTTC
NA	TRBV11-3	TRBJ1-2	NA	CASSPGQAASNYGYSF	TGTGCCAGCAGCCCCGGGCAGGCCGCATCTAACTATGGTTACTCTTTC
TRBD1	TRBV20-1	TRBJ2-5	many	CSARAGGESETQYF	TGCAGTGCTAGGGCAGGGGGCGAGTCAGAGACCCAGTACTTC
TRBD2	TRBV11-3	TRBJ2-5	NA	CANSLAGGEVETPYF	TGTGCCAACAGCTTAGCGGGTGGGGAGGTGGAGACCCCGTACTTC
TRBD1	TRBV12-3/TRBV12-4	TRBJ1-5	NA	CASSLGQGYQAQHF	TGTGCCAGCAGCCTCGGACAGGGTTATCAGGCCCAGCATTTT
NA	TRBV11-3	TRBJ2-5	NA	CASEVHGGTKYF	TGTGCCAGTGAGGTTCACGGAGGGACCAAGTACTTC
NA	TRBV6-2/TRBV6-3	TRBJ2-7	NA	CASSYSTLIYEQYF	TGTGCCAGTAGTTATAGCACCTTGATCTACGAGCAGTACTTC
TRBD1	TRBV20-1	TRBJ1-5	NA	CSATKGQGNQPQHF	TGCAGTGCTACAAAAGGACAGGGCAATCAGCCCCAGCATTTT
NA	TRBV11-1	TRBJ2-5	medium-sized	CASSLDRLKETQYF	TGTGCCAGCAGCCTCGACAGGCTAAAAGAGACCCAGTACTTC
TRBD1	TRBV11-2	TRBJ1-2	few	CASSLSGTEIYGYTF	TGTGCCAGTAGCTTGAGTGGGACAGAGATCTATGGCTACACCTTC
NA	TRBV5-6	TRBJ2-7	NA	CASSFGPPPLGEQYF	TGTGCCAGCAGCTTTGGACCCCCTCCGTTGGGCGAGCAGTACTTC
NA	TRBV6-1	TRBJ2-6	few	CASSMGSSGANVLTF	TGTGCCAGCAGTATGGGCTCCTCTGGGGCCAACGTCCTGACTTTC
TRBD2	TRBV29-1	TRBJ2-3	NA	CSGRLAGVKGPDTQYF	TGCAGCGGCCGACTAGCGGGAGTAAAGGGTCCAGATACGCAGTATTTT
NA	TRBV6-6	TRBJ1-1	many	CASSLAGDPTEAFF	TGTGCCAGCAGCCTGGCAGGGGATCCGACTGAAGCTTTCTTT
TRBD2	TRBV11-1	TRBJ2-1	NA	CTSGLSRLAGGNNEQLF	TGTACCAGCGGCTTATCTCGGCTAGCGGGAGGCAACAATGAGCAGCTCTTC
NA	TRBV11-1	TRBJ1-2	NA	CGSSLDMIDRSYGNTF	TGTGGCAGCAGCTTGGACATGATCGACAGGAGCTATGGCAACACCTTC
NA	TRBV29-1	TRBJ2-5	many	CSGAGTGFQETQYF	TGCAGCGGGGCAGGTACGGGGTTCCAAGAGACCCAGTACTTC
TRBD2	TRBV4-2	TRBJ2-2	NA	CASSLLIGGADTGELFF	TGTGCCAGCAGCCTCCTAATCGGGGGGGCCGACACCGGGGAGCTGTTTTTT
NA	TRBV6-1	TRBJ1-2	NA	CASSEGIWDPYGNTF	TGTGCCAGCAGCGAAGGAATCTGGGACCCCTATGGCAACACCTTC
TRBD1	TRBV20-1	TRBJ2-3	NA	CSARLGQGDTDTQYF	TGCAGTGCTAGACTAGGACAGGGTGACACAGATACGCAGTATTTT
NA	TRBV12-3/TRBV12-4	TRBJ2-3	once	CGSSPTESSFPGADTQYF	TGTGGCAGTAGTCCTACTGAATCTAGCTTCCCGGGGGCCGATACGCAGTATTTT
TRBD1	TRBV6-1	TRBJ2-1	NA	CAIPRDRGALSYNEQFF	TGTGCCATACCTCGGGACAGGGGGGCTTTATCCTACAATGAGCAGTTCTTC
NA	TRBV6-1	TRBJ1-6	NA	CASMRHGAENSPLHF	TGTGCCAGCATGCGACATGGGGCAGAAAATTCACCCCTCCACTTT
TRBD1	TRBV6-1	TRBJ2-7	few	CASSTHRGSGEQYF	TGTGCCAGCAGTACGCACAGGGGGTCCGGGGAGCAGTACTTC
NA	TRBV20-1	TRBJ2-2	NA	CSARRMATGDLFF	TGCAGTGCTAGAAGGATGGCCACCGGGGATCTGTTTTTT
NA	TRBV11-3	TRBJ2-1	NA	CASSRVIEKQFF	TGTGCCAGCAGCCGAGTTATTGAAAAGCAGTTCTTC
NA	TRBV5-1	TRBJ1-1	few	CASSLYIGGANTEAFF	TGCGCCAGCAGCTTGTATATAGGGGGAGCGAACACTGAAGCTTTCTTT
TRBD1	TRBV6-6	TRBJ1-1	once	CASSYAAGQPNTEAVF	TGTGCAAGCAGTTACGCGGCGGGACAGCCGAACACTGAAGCTGTCTTT
NA	TRBV11-3	TRBJ1-1	once	CASSSSRDTEAFF	TGTGCCAGCAGCTCAAGCCGGGACACTGAAGCCTTCTTT
TRBD1	TRBV20-1	TRBJ1-4	few	CSTQQVPGQGEGEKLFF	TGCAGTACTCAGCAAGTCCCGGGACAGGGGGAGGGTGAAAAACTGTTTTTT
TRBD1	TRBV20-1	TRBJ1-3	NA	CSARSTGTGSDTMYF	TGCAGTGCCAGATCAACCGGGACAGGATCAGACACCATGTATTTT
TRBD1	TRBV11-2	TRBJ1-2	NA	CASSLGQGYVYTF	TGTGCGAGCAGCTTGGGACAGGGCTATGTCTACACCTTC
NA	TRBV11-2	TRBJ1-1	NA	CVSRFRQKLEAFF	TGTGTCAGCAGGTTCCGACAGAAATTGGAAGCTTTCTTT
NA	TRBV20-1	TRBJ2-3	NA	CTAIRLAEGSTITDTQYF	TGCACTGCTATACGTTTAGCGGAGGGTTCAACTATCACAGATACGCAGTATTTT
NA	TRBV11-2	TRBJ2-3	NA	CASNWDYWLGVTDTQYF	TGTGCCAGCAACTGGGATTATTGGCTGGGGGTAACAGATACGCAGTATTTT
NA	TRBV11-1	TRBJ2-4	NA	CISSQRRGDIQYF	TGTATCAGCAGCCAGAGGAGGGGGGACATTCAGTACTTC
NA	TRBV6-1	TRBJ1-2	NA	CASSEEVGLNYGYTF	TGTGCCAGCAGTGAGGAGGTGGGGCTCAACTATGGCTACACCTTC
TRBD1	TRBV20-1	TRBJ1-2	NA	CSAGDSADYGYTF	TGCAGTGCTGGGGACAGTGCAGACTATGGCTACACCTTC
NA	TRBV29-1	TRBJ2-7	NA	CSVSESYEQYF	TGCAGCGTCTCGGAGTCCTACGAGCAGTACTTC
TRBD1	TRBV5-4	TRBJ1-1	NA	CASSGRTGLGNTEALF	TGTGCCAGCAGCGGGCGGACAGGGCTTGGGAACACTGAAGCATTGTTT
NA	TRBV12-3/TRBV12-4	TRBJ2-1	NA	CASSFGAGSYEQFF	TGTGCCAGCAGTTTTGGGGCGGGCTCCTACGAGCAGTTCTTC
NA	TRBV12-3/TRBV12-4	TRBJ1-1	many	CASGRGGTEAFF	TGTGCCAGCGGCCGAGGGGGGACTGAAGCTTTCTTT
NA	TRBV6-2/TRBV6-3	TRBJ1-5	many	CASSYRGPQHF	TGTGCCAGCAGTTACCGAGGACCCCAGCATTTT
NA	TRBV18	TRBJ2-7	NA	CASSPKRVSYEQYF	TGTGCCAGCTCACCAAAGCGGGTATCCTACGAGCAGTACTTC
TRBD1	TRBV11-3	TRBJ2-6	NA	CASSPGQGGPGANVLTF	TGTGCCAGCAGCCCCGGACAGGGCGGCCCTGGGGCCAACGTCCTGACTTTC
NA	TRBV11-1	TRBJ1-4	NA	CGSSFGRDGNEKLFF	TGTGGCAGCAGTTTTGGCCGGGACGGAAATGAAAAACTGTTTTTT
TRBD2	TRBV4-3	TRBJ2-1	NA	CAGSQDAGGLNSYNEQFF	TGCGCCGGCAGCCAAGACGCGGGAGGGCTAAACTCCTACAATGAGCAGTTCTTC
NA	TRBV11-2	TRBJ2-1	few	CASSLEAGLVEQFF	TGTGCCAGCAGCTTAGAGGCAGGGTTGGTTGAGCAGTTCTTC
TRBD1	TRBV19	TRBJ2-2	NA	CASRVAGGGELFF	TGTGCCAGCCGAGTGGCAGGGGGCGGGGAGCTGTTTTTT
NA	TRBV20-1	TRBJ2-2	NA	CNARPTNAGELFF	TGCAATGCTAGACCGACCAACGCCGGGGAGCTGTTTTTT
NA	TRBV5-4	TRBJ2-7	NA	CVSSLERTAYEQYF	TGTGTCAGCAGCTTGGAACGGACCGCCTACGAGCAGTACTTC
NA	TRBV4-1	TRBJ1-3	NA	CAGSQGWTDGNTIYF	TGCGCCGGCAGCCAAGGTTGGACAGATGGAAACACCATATATTTT